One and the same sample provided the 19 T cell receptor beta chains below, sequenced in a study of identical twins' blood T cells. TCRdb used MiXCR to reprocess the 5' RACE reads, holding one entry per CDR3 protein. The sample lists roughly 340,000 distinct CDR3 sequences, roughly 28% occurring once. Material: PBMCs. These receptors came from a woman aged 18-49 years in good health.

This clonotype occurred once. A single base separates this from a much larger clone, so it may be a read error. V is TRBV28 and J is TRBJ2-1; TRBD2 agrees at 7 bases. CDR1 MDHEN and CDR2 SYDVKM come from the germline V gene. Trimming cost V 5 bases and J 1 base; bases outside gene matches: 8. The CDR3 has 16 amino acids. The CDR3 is CASSLASGHSYNEQFF. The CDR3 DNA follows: TGTGCCAGCAGTCTGGCTAGCGGTCATTCCTACAATGAGCAGTTCTTC. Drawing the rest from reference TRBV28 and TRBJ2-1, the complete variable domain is DVKVTQSSRYLVKRTGEKVFLECVQDMDHENMFWYRQDPGLGLRLIYFSYDVKMKEKGDIPEGYSVSREKKERFSLILESASTNQTSMYLCASSLASGHSYNEQFFGPGTRLTVL.

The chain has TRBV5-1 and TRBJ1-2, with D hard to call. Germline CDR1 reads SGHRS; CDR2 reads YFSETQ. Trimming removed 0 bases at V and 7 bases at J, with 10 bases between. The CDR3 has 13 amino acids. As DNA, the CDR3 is TGCGCCAGCAGCTTGGAAGGAGTACCTGGCTACACCTTC. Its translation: CASSLEGVPGYTF.

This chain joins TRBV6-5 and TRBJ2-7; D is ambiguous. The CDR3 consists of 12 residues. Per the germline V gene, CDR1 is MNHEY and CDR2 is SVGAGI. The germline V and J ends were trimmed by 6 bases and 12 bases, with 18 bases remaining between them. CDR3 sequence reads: CASSSRGVEAYF. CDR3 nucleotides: TGTGCCAGCAGCTCCCGAGGTGTAGAGGCGTACTTC.

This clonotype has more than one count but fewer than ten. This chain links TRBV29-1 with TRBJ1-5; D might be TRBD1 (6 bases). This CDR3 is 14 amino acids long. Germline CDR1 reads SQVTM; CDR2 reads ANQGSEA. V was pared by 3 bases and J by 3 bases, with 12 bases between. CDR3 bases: TGCAGCGTTGAGGTGGGGGGCTACAATCAGCCCCAGCATTTT. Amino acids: CSVEVGGYNQPQHF. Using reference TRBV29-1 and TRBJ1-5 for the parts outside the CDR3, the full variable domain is SAVISQKPSRDICQRGTSLTIQCQVDSQVTMMFWYRQQPGQSLTLIATANQGSEATYESGFVIDKFPISRPNLTFSTLTVSNMSPEDSSIYLCSVEVGGYNQPQHFGDGTRLSIL.

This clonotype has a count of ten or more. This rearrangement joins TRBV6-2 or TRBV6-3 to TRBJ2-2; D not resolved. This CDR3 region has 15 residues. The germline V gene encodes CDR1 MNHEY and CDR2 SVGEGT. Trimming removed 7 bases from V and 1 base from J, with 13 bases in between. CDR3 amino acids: CASKAPPENTGELFF. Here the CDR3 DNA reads TGTGCCAGCAAGGCCCCGCCCGAGAACACCGGGGAGCTGTTTTTT.

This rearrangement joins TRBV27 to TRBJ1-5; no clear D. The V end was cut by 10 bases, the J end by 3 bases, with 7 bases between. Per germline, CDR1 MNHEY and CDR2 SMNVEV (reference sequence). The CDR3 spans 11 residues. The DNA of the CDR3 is TGTGCCACCGGTCCCAATCAGCCCCAGCATTTT. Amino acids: CATGPNQPQHF.

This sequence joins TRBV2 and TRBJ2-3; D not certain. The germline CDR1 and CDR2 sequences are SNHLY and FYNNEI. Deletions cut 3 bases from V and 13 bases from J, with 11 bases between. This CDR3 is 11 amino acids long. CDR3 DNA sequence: TGTGCCAGCAGTGATTTCGTGGAGAAGTATTTT. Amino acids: CASSDFVEKYF.

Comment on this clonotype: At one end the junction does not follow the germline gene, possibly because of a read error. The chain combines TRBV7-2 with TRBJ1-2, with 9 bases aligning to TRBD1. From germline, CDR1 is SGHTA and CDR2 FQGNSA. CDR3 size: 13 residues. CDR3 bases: TGTGCCGGCAGCTTAGGGACAGGGAATGGCTACACCTTC. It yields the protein CAGSLGTGNGYTF.

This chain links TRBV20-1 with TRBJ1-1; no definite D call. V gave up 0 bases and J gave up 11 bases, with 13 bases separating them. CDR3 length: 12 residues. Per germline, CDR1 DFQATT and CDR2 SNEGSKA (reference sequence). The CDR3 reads CSAREIVSRAFF. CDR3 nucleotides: TGCAGTGCTAGAGAAATCGTTTCGCGGGCTTTCTTT.

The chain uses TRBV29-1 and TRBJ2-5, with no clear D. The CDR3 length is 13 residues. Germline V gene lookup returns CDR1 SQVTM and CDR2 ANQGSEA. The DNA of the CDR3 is TGCGCCTTAGGGCAGACGTGGCAAGAGACCCAGTACTTC. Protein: CALGQTWQETQYF.

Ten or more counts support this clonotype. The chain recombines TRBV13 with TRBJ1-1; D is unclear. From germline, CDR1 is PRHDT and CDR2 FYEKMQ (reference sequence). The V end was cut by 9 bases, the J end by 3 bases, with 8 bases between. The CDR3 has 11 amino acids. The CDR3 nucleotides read TGTGCCAGACGCCAGTACACTGAAGCTTTCTTT. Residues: CARRQYTEAFF.

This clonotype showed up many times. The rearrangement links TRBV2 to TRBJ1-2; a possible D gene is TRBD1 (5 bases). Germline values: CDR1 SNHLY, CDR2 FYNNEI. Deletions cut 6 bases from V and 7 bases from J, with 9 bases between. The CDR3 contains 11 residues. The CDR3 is CASRAGTGYTF. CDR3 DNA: TGTGCCAGCAGGGCGGGGACTGGCTACACCTTC.

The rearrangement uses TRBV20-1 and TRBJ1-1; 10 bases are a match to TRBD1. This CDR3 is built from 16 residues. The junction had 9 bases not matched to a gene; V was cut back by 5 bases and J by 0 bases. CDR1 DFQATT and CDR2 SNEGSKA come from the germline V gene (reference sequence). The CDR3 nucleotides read TGCAGTGCTCTTCCCGGGACAGGGGCCATGAACACTGAAGCTTTCTTT. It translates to CSALPGTGAMNTEAFF.

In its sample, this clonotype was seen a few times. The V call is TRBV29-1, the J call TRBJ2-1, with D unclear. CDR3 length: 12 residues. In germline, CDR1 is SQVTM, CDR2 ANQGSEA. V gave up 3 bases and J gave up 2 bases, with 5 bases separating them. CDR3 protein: CSVDVTYNEQFF. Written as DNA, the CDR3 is TGCAGCGTTGACGTAACCTACAATGAGCAGTTCTTC.

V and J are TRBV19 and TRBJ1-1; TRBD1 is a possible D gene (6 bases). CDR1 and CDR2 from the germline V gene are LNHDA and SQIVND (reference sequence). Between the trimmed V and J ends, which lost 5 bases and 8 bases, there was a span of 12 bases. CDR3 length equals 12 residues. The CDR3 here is CASSYLQGEAFF. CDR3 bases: TGTGCCAGTAGTTACCTACAGGGAGAAGCTTTCTTT.

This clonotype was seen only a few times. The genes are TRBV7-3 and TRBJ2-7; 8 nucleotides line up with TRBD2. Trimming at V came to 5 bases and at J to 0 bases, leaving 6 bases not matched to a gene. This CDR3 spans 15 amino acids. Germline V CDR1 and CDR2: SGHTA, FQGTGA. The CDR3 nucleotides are TGTGCCAGCAGCCCCGTAGCGGGAAGCTCCTACGAGCAGTACTTC. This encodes CASSPVAGSSYEQYF.

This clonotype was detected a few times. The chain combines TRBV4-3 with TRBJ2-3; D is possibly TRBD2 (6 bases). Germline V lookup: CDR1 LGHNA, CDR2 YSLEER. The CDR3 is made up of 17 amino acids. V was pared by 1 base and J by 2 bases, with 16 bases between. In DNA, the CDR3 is TGCGCCAGCAGCCAAGGGTGGCGGGATTGGCTCACAGATACGCAGTATTTT. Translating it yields CASSQGWRDWLTDTQYF.

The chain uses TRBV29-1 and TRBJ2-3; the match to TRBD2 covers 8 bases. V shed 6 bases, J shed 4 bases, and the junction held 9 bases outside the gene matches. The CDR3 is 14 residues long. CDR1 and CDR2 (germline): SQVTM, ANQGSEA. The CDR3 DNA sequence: TGCAGCGTCCGCCTCAGCGGGGGTCCAGATACGCAGTATTTT. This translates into CSVRLSGGPDTQYF.

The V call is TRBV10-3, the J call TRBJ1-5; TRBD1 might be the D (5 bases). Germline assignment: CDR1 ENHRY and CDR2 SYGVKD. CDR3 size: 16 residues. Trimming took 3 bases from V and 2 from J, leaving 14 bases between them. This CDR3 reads CAISDSGPFGNQPQHF. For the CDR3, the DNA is TGTGCCATCAGTGATTCAGGGCCTTTCGGCAATCAGCCCCAGCATTTT.